This T cell receptor (beta chain) was sequenced in a study of cytomegalovirus exposure and HLA in healthy donors. Study-wide results and limits: The authors enumerated some 170 TCR beta chains as linked to cytomegalovirus.

This clone was detected a few times. The target antigen is unknown. Clones were read by immunoSEQ multiplex PCR, and TCRdb kept only the in-frame ones, dropping some. Among about 74,000 clones listed, around 94% were seen once. The sequence came from a woman aged 18-29 years in good health and CMV-seropositive. Sequencing input: PBMCs.

The CDR3 DNA follows: TGTGCCAGCAGCCAAGACGAGACTAGCTCCTACAATGAGCAGTTCTTC. Translation: CASSQDETSSYNEQFF. The genes are TRBV4-2 and TRBJ2-1; TRBD2 might be the D (6 bases). Germline V gene data show CDR1 as LGHNA and CDR2 as YNFKEQ. The CDR3 covers 16 residues. Trimming left V 0 bases short and J 0 bases short, with 9 bases between.